These 2 T cell receptor beta chains were all obtained from the same sample, sequenced in a study of blood T cell repertoires in COVID-19. Profiled with immunoSEQ multiplex PCR; TCRdb holds only in-frame clones, not every one. The data show about 200,000 clones, 88% seen once. Sequencing input: peripheral blood. These receptors all stem from a man between 40 and 49 years old with active or convalescent COVID-19.

This clone was seen a single time. This chain joins TRBV28 and TRBJ1-1; maybe TRBD1 (6 bases). Trimming pared 5 bases from V and 9 bases from J, leaving 22 bases between. The germline V gene has CDR1 MDHEN and CDR2 SYDVKM. This CDR3 spans 15 amino acids. CDR3 in DNA: TGTGCCAGCAGTGCTAATTCAGGGGAACCCACCAAAGCTTTCTTT. This sequence encodes CASSANSGEPTKAFF.

The CDR3 loop reads CASSTQGQNTIYF. CDR3 nucleotides: TGTGCCAGCAGTACACAGGGTCAGAACACCATATATTTT. The chain is built from TRBV6-5 and TRBJ1-3; D might be TRBD1 (6 bases). Germline V gives CDR1 MNHEY, CDR2 SVGAGI. This CDR3 is 13 amino acids long. The germline V and J ends were trimmed by 5 bases and 7 bases, with 12 bases remaining between them.